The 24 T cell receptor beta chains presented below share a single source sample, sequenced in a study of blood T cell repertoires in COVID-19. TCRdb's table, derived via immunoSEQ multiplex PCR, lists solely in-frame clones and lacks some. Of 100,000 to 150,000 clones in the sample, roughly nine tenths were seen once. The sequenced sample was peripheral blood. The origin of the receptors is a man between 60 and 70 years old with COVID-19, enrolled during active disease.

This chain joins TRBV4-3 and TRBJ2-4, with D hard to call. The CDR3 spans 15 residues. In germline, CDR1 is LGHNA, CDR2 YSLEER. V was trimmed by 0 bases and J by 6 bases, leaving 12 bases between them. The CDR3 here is CASSQDRTRGNIQYF. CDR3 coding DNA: TGCGCCAGCAGCCAAGACAGAACCCGAGGAAACATTCAGTACTTC.

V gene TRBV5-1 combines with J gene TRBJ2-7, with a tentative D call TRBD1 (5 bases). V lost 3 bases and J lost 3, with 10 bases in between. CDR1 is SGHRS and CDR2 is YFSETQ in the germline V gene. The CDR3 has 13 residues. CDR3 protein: CASSSGHFYEQYF. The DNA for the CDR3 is TGCGCCAGCAGCTCCGGACATTTCTACGAGCAGTACTTC. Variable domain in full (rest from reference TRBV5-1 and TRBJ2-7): KAGVTQTPRYLIKTRGQQVTLSCSPISGHRSVSWYQQTPGQGLQFLFEYFSETQRNKGNFPGRFSGRQFSNSRSEMNVSTLELGDSALYLCASSSGHFYEQYFGPGTRLTVT.

CDR3 sequence: CASSTGTGALKQYF. Here the CDR3 DNA reads TGTGCCAGCAGCACCGGGACAGGGGCCCTCAAGCAGTACTTC. The chain carries TRBV11-1 and TRBJ2-7, with TRBD1 identical over 10 bases. The junction had 9 bases not matched to a gene; V was cut back by 5 bases and J by 8 bases. Germline loops: CDR1 SGHAT, CDR2 FQDESV (reference sequence). The length of the CDR3 is 14 residues.

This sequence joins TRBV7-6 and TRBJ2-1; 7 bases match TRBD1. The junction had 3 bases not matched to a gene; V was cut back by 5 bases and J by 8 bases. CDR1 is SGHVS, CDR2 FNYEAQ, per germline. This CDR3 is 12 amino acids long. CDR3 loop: CASSDRADEQFF. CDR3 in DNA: TGTGCCAGCAGCGACAGGGCCGATGAGCAGTTCTTC.

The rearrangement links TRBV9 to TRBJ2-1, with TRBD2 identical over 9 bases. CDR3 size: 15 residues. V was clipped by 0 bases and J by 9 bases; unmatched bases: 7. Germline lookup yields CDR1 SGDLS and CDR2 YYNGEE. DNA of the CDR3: TGTGCCAGCAGCGTAGATTCTAGCGGGGACCGTGAGCAGTTCTTC. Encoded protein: CASSVDSSGDREQFF.

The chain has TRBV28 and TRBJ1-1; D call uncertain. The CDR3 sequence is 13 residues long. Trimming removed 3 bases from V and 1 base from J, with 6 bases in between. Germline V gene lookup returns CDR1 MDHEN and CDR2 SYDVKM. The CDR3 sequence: CASSFDKNTEAFF. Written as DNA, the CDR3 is TGTGCCAGCAGTTTCGACAAGAACACTGAAGCTTTCTTT. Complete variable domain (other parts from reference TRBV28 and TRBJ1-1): DVKVTQSSRYLVKRTGEKVFLECVQDMDHENMFWYRQDPGLGLRLIYFSYDVKMKEKGDIPEGYSVSREKKERFSLILESASTNQTSMYLCASSFDKNTEAFFGQGTRLTVV.

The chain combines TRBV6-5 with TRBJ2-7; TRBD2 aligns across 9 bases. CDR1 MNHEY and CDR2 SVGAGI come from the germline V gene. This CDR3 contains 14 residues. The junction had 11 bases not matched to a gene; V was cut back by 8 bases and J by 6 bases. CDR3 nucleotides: TGTGCCAGCGGCTCCCTGGGACTAGCTGCCGAGCAGTACTTC. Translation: CASGSLGLAAEQYF.

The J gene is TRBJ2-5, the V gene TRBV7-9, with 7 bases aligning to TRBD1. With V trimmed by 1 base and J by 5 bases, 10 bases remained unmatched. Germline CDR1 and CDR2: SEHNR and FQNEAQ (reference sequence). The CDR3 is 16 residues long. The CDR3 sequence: CASSLGDSTFEETQYF. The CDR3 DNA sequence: TGTGCCAGCAGCTTAGGGGACAGTACCTTTGAGGAGACCCAGTACTTC.

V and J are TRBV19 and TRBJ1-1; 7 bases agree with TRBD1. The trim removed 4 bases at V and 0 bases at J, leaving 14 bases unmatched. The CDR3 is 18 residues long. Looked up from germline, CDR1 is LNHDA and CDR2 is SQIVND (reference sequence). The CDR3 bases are TGTGCCAGTAGTACGGTCGGGGACAGATCAAATATGAACACTGAAGCTTTCTTT. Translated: CASSTVGDRSNMNTEAFF. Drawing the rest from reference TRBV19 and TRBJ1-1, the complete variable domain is DGGITQSPKYLFRKEGQNVTLSCEQNLNHDAMYWYRQDPGQGLRLIYYSQIVNDFQKGDIAEGYSVSREKKESFPLTVTSAQKNPTAFYLCASSTVGDRSNMNTEAFFGQGTRLTVV.

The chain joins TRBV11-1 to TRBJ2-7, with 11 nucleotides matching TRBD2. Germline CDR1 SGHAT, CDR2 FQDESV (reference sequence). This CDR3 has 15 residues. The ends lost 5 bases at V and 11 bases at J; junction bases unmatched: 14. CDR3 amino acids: CASSLAGTSGTIKYF. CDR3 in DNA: TGTGCCAGCAGCCTGGCCGGGACTAGCGGTACAATAAAGTACTTC. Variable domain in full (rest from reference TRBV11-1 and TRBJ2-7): EAEVAQSPRYKITEKSQAVAFWCDPISGHATLYWYRQILGQGPELLVQFQDESVVDDSQLPKDRFSAERLKGVDSTLKIQPAELGDSAMYLCASSLAGTSGTIKYFGPGTRLTVT.

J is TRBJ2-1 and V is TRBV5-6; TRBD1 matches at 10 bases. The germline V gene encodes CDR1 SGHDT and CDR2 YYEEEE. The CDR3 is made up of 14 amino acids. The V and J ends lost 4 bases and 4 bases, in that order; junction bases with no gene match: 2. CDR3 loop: CASSRGQGYNEQFF. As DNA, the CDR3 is TGTGCCAGCAGCCGGGGACAGGGGTACAATGAGCAGTTCTTC. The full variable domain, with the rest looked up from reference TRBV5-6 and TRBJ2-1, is DAGVTQSPTHLIKTRGQQVTLRCSPKSGHDTVSWYQQALGQGPQFIFQYYEEEERQRGNFPDRFSGHQFPNYSSELNVNALLLGDSALYLCASSRGQGYNEQFFGPGTRLTVL.

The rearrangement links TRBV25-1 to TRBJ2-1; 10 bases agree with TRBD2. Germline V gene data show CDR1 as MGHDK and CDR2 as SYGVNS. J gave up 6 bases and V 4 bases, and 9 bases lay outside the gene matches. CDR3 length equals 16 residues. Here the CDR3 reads CASSAPLAGVFNEQFF. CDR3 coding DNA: TGTGCCAGCAGTGCCCCCCTAGCGGGAGTTTTCAATGAGCAGTTCTTC.

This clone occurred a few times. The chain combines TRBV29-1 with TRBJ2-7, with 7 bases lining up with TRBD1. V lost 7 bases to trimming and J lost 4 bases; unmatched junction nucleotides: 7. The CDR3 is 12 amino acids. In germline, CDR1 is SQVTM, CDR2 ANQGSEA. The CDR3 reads CSAGDRVYEQYF. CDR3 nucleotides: TGCAGCGCAGGGGACAGAGTATACGAGCAGTACTTC.

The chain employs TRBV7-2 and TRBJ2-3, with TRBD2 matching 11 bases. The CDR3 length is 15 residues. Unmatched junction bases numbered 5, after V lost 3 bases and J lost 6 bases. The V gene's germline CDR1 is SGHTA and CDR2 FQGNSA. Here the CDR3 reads CASSFQLAGADTQYF. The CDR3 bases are TGTGCCAGCAGCTTCCAACTAGCGGGAGCTGATACGCAGTATTTT.

Written as DNA, the CDR3 is TGCGCCAGCAGCCCCAAATGGGAGAGCACCGGGGAGCTGTTTTTT. It specifies CASSPKWESTGELFF. The chain employs TRBV5-1 and TRBJ2-2; perhaps TRBD2 as D (5 bases). V was cut by 4 bases and J by 4 bases, with 14 bases left in between. In germline, CDR1 is SGHRS, CDR2 YFSETQ. The CDR3 is made up of 15 amino acids.

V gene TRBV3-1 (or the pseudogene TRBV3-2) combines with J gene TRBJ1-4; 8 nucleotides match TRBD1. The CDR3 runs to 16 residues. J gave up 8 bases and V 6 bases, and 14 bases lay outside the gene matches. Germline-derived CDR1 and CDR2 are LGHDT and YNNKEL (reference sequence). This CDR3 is CASSQLGDRRTEKLFF. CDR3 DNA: TGTGCCAGCAGTCAACTTGGGGACAGGCGGACGGAAAAACTGTTTTTT.

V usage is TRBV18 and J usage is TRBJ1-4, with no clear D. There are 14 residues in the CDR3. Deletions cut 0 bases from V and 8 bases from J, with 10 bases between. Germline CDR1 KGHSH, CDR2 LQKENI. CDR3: CASSPPLMEEKLFF. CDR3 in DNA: TGTGCCAGCTCACCACCCCTAATGGAGGAAAAACTGTTTTTT.

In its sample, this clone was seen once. CDR3 sequence (DNA): TGTGCCAGCAATCGGGAACGCTCATACGAGCAGTACTTC. Its translation is CASNRERSYEQYF. This chain uses TRBV6-5 with TRBJ2-7, with TRBD2 as a possible D gene (5 bases). Trimming pared 7 bases from V and 4 bases from J, leaving 14 bases between. This CDR3 region has 13 residues. The V gene's germline CDR1 is MNHEY and CDR2 SVGAGI.

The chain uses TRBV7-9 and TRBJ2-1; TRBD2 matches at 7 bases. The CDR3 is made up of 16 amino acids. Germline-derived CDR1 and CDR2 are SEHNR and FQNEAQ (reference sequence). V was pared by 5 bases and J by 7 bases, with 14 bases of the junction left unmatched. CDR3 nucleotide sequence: TGTGCCAGCAGCCCCAAGGAACGGATCGGGGGGAATGAGCAGTTCTTC. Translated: CASSPKERIGGNEQFF.

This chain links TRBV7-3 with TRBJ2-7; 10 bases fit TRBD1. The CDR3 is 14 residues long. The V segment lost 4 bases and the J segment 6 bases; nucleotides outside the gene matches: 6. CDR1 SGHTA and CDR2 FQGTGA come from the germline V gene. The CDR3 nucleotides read TGTGCCAGCAGCTCCGGGACAGGGGTTGGCGAGCAGTACTTC. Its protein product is CASSSGTGVGEQYF.

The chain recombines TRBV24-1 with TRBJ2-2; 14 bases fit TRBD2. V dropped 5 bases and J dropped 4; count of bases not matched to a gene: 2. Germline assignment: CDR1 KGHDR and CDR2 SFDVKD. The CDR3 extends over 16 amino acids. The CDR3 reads CATSGGLAGVTGELFF. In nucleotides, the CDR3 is TGTGCCACCAGTGGGGGACTAGCGGGAGTCACCGGGGAGCTGTTTTTT.

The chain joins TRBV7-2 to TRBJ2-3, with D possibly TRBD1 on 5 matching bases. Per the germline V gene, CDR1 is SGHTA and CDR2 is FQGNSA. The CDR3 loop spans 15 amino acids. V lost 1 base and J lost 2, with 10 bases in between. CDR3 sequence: CASSLETDNTDTQYF. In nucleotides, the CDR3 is TGTGCCAGCAGCTTAGAAACGGACAACACAGATACGCAGTATTTT.

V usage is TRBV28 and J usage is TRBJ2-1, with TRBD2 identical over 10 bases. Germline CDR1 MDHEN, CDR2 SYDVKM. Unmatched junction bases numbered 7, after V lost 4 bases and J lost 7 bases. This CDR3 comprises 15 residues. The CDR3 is CASSSLLTSGNEQFF. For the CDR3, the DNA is TGTGCCAGCAGTTCACTCCTGACTAGCGGGAATGAGCAGTTCTTC.

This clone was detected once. This CDR3 reads CASSRDREVQPQHF. The CDR3 DNA is TGTGCCAGCAGTAGGGACAGGGAGGTTCAGCCCCAGCATTTT. The genes are TRBV7-8 and TRBJ1-5, with 9 bases fitting TRBD1. Germline values: CDR1 SGHVS, CDR2 FQNEAQ. V lost 6 bases, J lost 6 bases, and 6 bases stayed unmatched. This CDR3 has 14 amino acids.